The TCR beta chain described here comes from a study of shared clonotypes between healthy human individuals. General study points: In general, naive subsets displayed greater estimated richness than memory subsets did.

Assay: immunoSEQ multiplex PCR; the TCRdb copy retains only in-frame clones and omits some. The table has around 1.6 million clones, 95% to 99% seen once. Trimming left V 4 bases short and J 4 bases short, with 5 bases between. Germline CDR1 reads SNHLY; CDR2 reads FYNNEI. This CDR3 has 12 amino acids. This clone has only one observation. Its antigen is not known. Other DNA sequences in this sample translate to the same CDR3. The sequencing sample was made of naive CD4+ T cells sorted from blood. This sample's subset: CD45RA+ positively selected. This clonotype was obtained from a man between 25 and 39 years old in good health. The gene calls are TRBV2 and TRBJ1-5, with D hard to call. CDR3 residues: CASSVENQPQHF. The CDR3 region has the DNA TGTGCCAGCAGTGTGGAGAATCAGCCCCAGCATTTT.